The clone carrying this T cell receptor (beta chain) was counted between two and nine times. What it binds is not known. The sample originates from a study of CD8+CD57+ T cells in acquired aplastic anemia. At the level of the study: Mean DNA quantity obtained from sorted CD4+ and CD8+ cells was about 3.2 ug. Study-wide results and limits: Controls did not differ significantly from patients in CD8+ Simpson's diversity. It was found that nearly 30 CD8+ CDR3 sequences were shared between patients and controls.

Germline-derived CDR1 and CDR2 are MNHEY and SMNVEV (reference sequence). The CDR3 length is 15 residues. The V and J ends lost 5 bases and 4 bases, in that order; junction bases with no gene match: 8. The template used for profiling TCR beta VDJ and CDR3 was genomic DNA. TCRdb re-derived calls from the reads in MiXCR, one entry per CDR3 protein. The sample holds about 240,000 distinct CDR3 sequences, approximately 45% seen once. Individuals selected for sequencing had exhibited CD8+CD57+ cell expansion on flow cytometry. Severe acquired aplastic anemia was present in every patient. The V and J genes are TRBV27 and TRBJ2-5; 9 bases match TRBD1. Sequencing input: sorted CD4+, CD8+, or CD8+CD57+ T cells (not recorded which) from PBMCs. The receptor's source is a human donor with aplastic anemia. The CDR3: CASSLRDRVTETQYF. The CDR3, as DNA: TGTGCCAGCAGTCTCCGGGACAGGGTGACAGAGACCCAGTACTTC.